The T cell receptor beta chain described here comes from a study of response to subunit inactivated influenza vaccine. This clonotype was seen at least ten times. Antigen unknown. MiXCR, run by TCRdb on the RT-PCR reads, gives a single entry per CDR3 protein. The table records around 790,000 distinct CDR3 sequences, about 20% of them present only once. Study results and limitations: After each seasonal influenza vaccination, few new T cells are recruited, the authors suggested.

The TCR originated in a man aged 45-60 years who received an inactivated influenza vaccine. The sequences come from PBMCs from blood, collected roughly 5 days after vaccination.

Written as DNA, the CDR3 is TGTGCCAGCAGCCTCCATTGGCGTGGCTATCCCTACAATGAGCAGTTCTTC. This sequence encodes CASSLHWRGYPYNEQFF. This rearrangement joins TRBV5-5 to TRBJ2-1; D is unclear. Per germline, CDR1 SGHKS and CDR2 YYEKEE (reference sequence). This CDR3 contains 17 residues. V was shortened by 4 bases and J by 2 bases, with 19 bases between the two germline ends. Complete variable domain (other parts from reference TRBV5-5 and TRBJ2-1): DAGVTQSPTHLIKTRGQQVTLRCSPISGHKSVSWYQQVLGQGPQFIFQYYEKEERGRGNFPDRFSARQFPNYSSELNVNALLLGDSALYLCASSLHWRGYPYNEQFFGPGTRLTVL.